These 15 T cell receptor beta chains came from one sample sequenced in a study of T cell responses to AZD1222 COVID-19 vaccine. Clones were sequenced by immunoSEQ multiplex PCR, and TCRdb holds only the in-frame ones, with some missing. The repertoire holds tens of thousands of clones, with 80% to 95% as singletons. The source material was peripheral blood, sampled on day 0 of MenACWY control vaccination. The receptors derive from an adult in good health.

The gene calls are TRBV27 and TRBJ1-6, with D tentatively TRBD1 (5 bases). Germline CDR1 reads MNHEY; CDR2 reads SMNVEV (reference sequence). The V end was cut by 6 bases, the J end by 10 bases, with 31 bases between. CDR3 length equals 19 residues. CDR3 DNA sequence: TGTGCCAGCAGCTCAAAACCCCCTCTACTCCAGGGTGGGGAATCACCCCTCCACTTT. It codes for CASSSKPPLLQGGESPLHF.

The chain carries TRBV11-1 and TRBJ1-1; possibly TRBD1 for D (5 bases). The ends were cut back, 4 bases at V and 6 bases at J, with 12 bases in the middle. This CDR3 region has 13 residues. Germline-derived CDR1 and CDR2 are SGHAT and FQDESV (reference sequence). The CDR3 DNA reads as TGTGCCAGCAGCTCAACAGGTATCGCTGAAGCTTTCTTT. It translates to CASSSTGIAEAFF.

The chain employs TRBV19 and TRBJ2-7, with a weak D call TRBD1 (5 bases). There are 13 residues in the CDR3. CDR1 is LNHDA, CDR2 SQIVND, per germline (reference sequence). Trimming shortened V by 1 base and J by 5 bases, and 9 bases separated the two germline ends. CDR3 DNA: TGTGCCAGTAGTATAGGATCAGGGAACGAGCAGTACTTC. This translates into CASSIGSGNEQYF.

The chain uses TRBV9 and TRBJ1-4, with D perhaps TRBD1 (6 bases). CDR3 length: 14 residues. The V gene lost 2 bases and the J gene lost 8 bases, with 13 bases spanning the gap. CDR1 and CDR2 (germline): SGDLS, YYNGEE. The CDR3 sequence: CASSVRQDHEKLFF. The CDR3 region has the DNA TGTGCCAGCAGCGTCCGACAGGACCACGAAAAACTGTTTTTT.

This chain uses TRBV6-5 with TRBJ1-1; the D gene is possibly TRBD1 (6 bases). Germline CDR1 is MNHEY and CDR2 is SVGAGI. The CDR3 sequence is 14 residues long. Trimming took 6 bases from V and 3 from J, leaving 14 bases between them. The CDR3 sequence: CASSYREEDTEAFF. CDR3 in DNA: TGTGCCAGCAGCTACAGGGAGGAGGACACTGAAGCTTTCTTT.

The chain is built from TRBV28 and TRBJ2-1; TRBD2 agrees at 7 bases. This CDR3 comprises 15 residues. Unmatched junction bases numbered 13, after V lost 6 bases and J lost 8 bases. Germline CDR1 is MDHEN and CDR2 is SYDVKM. CDR3 DNA sequence: TGTGCCAGCAGCCCGCTAGCGGCAGCTATAGATGAGCAGTTCTTC. Protein sequence: CASSPLAAAIDEQFF.

The rearrangement uses TRBV5-1 and TRBJ2-2; tentatively, D is TRBD2 (6 bases). CDR1 is SGHRS, CDR2 YFSETQ, per germline. With 2 bases removed from V and 3 bases from J, the gap between germline ends came to 17 bases. The CDR3 totals 17 residues. The DNA for the CDR3 is TGCGCCAGCAGCTTCCTGGTTGCGGGACGGGACACCGGGGAGCTGTTTTTT. This codes for CASSFLVAGRDTGELFF.

This clone occurred once. The sample holds other DNA sequences that translate to the same CDR3. V gene TRBV7-2 combines with J gene TRBJ1-1; TRBD1 is a possible D gene (5 bases). V was cut by 3 bases and J by 5 bases, with 16 bases left in between. The CDR3 is made up of 15 amino acids. From germline, CDR1 is SGHTA and CDR2 FQGNSA. CDR3 sequence (DNA): TGTGCCAGCAGCTTGGGAGGGGCGGGCGCTACTGAAGCTTTCTTT. Its protein product is CASSLGGAGATEAFF.

The chain joins TRBV6-6 to TRBJ1-1, with 10 bases fitting TRBD1. Germline V gives CDR1 MNHNY, CDR2 SVGAGI (reference sequence). The CDR3 length is 18 residues. Trimming removed 6 bases from V and 1 base from J; junction bases left unmatched: 14. CDR3 sequence reads: CASSRIRTGGITNTEAFF. In DNA form, the CDR3 reads TGTGCCAGCAGCCGAATCAGGACAGGGGGGATTACGAACACTGAAGCTTTCTTT.

This clone was detected only a few times. The rearrangement uses TRBV19 and TRBJ1-5; D gene unclear. V was trimmed by 5 bases and J by 4 bases, leaving 9 bases between them. CDR1 and CDR2 (germline): LNHDA, SQIVND (reference sequence). CDR3 length: 13 residues. The CDR3 DNA follows: TGTGCCAGTAGTCTTGGGGTGAATCAGCCCCAGCATTTT. Translating gives CASSLGVNQPQHF.

V usage is TRBV5-1 and J usage is TRBJ2-7; 7 nucleotides match TRBD1. The CDR3 loop spans 14 amino acids. Germline V CDR1 and CDR2: SGHRS, YFSETQ. Trimming took 4 bases from V and 7 from J; bases not matched to a gene: 11. The CDR3 here is CASSRSHTGEEQYF. The CDR3 coding sequence is TGCGCCAGCAGCCGAAGTCATACAGGGGAAGAGCAGTACTTC.

In its sample, this clone was seen a few times. The rearrangement uses TRBV30 and TRBJ1-1; 8 bases agree with TRBD1. The CDR3 length is 12 residues. V shed 8 bases, J shed 0 bases, and the junction held 2 bases outside the gene matches. Looked up from germline, CDR1 is GTSNPN and CDR2 is SVGIG (reference sequence). CDR3 sequence (DNA): TGTGCCCTGACAGGGGTGAACACTGAAGCTTTCTTT. Residues: CALTGVNTEAFF.

This chain uses TRBV30 with TRBJ2-1; D is possibly TRBD2 (6 bases). The V end was cut by 5 bases, the J end by 9 bases, with 11 bases between. The germline CDR1 and CDR2 sequences are GTSNPN and SVGIG (reference sequence). The CDR3 contains 11 residues. CDR3 loop: CAWDLEGEQFF. DNA for the CDR3: TGTGCCTGGGACCTGGAGGGTGAGCAGTTCTTC.

The V call is TRBV7-8, the J call TRBJ1-1, with D tentatively TRBD1 (6 bases). The CDR3 sequence is 14 residues long. V lost 3 bases, J lost 7 bases, and 15 bases lay in between. CDR1 is SGHVS, CDR2 FQNEAQ, per germline. Written as DNA, the CDR3 is TGTGCCAGCAGCTTGCCCTTGGGGGGCGGTGAAGCTTTCTTT. Translated: CASSLPLGGGEAFF.

The CDR3 sequence: CATSDSSGASYNEQFF. In DNA, the CDR3 is TGTGCCACCAGTGATTCTTCGGGGGCCTCCTACAATGAGCAGTTCTTC. This chain links TRBV24-1 with TRBJ2-1; D might be TRBD1 or TRBD2, each matching 6 bases. The ends were cut back, 2 bases at V and 0 bases at J, with 10 bases in the middle. Per the germline V gene, CDR1 is KGHDR and CDR2 is SFDVKD. The CDR3 runs to 16 residues.